These 13 T cell receptor beta chains originate from one sample sequenced in a study of regulatory T cells in long-lasting Graves disease. Building of the TCR beta libraries involved iRepertoire HTBI primers and Arm-PCR of CDR3 regions. TCRdb re-derived calls from the multiplex PCR reads in MiXCR, one entry per CDR3 protein. Counted here are around 420,000 distinct CDR3 sequences, roughly 15% occurring once; the ten biggest clones make up approximately 7.8%. The time point was: newly diagnosed GD, antithyroid drugs for less than 3 months. Making the TCR library involved RNA that had been extracted from PBMCs. The sample also formed part of further work on T cells in Graves' hyperthyroidism and ophthalmopathy.

The input for sequencing was peripheral blood mononuclear cells (PBMCs), taken at new diagnosis, from a patient treated with antithyroid drugs. The source is a woman in her 40s with Graves disease.

A few counts support this clonotype. A read error may produce the germline difference seen at one junction end. In DNA form, the CDR3 reads TGTGCCAGCAGCCCAAGCATAGATACGCAGTATTTT. Encoded protein: CASSPSIDTQYF. The chain combines TRBV12-3 or TRBV12-4 with TRBJ2-3; D is ambiguous. The CDR3 is 12 amino acids.

This clonotype was observed many times. The CDR3 DNA reads as TGTGCCAGCAGCTTGAGGGGTGGGACCAAAAACATTCAGTACTTC. Translation: CASSLRGGTKNIQYF. V usage is TRBV5-4 and J usage is TRBJ2-4; tentative D call: TRBD1 (5 bases). Germline V gene sequence: CDR1 SGHNT, CDR2 YYREEE (reference sequence). The CDR3 extends over 15 amino acids. The germline V and J ends were trimmed by 1 base and 2 bases, with 10 bases remaining between them.

Relative to its sample, this clonotype is medium-sized. The gene calls are TRBV2 and TRBJ2-1; 11 positions agree with TRBD2. V shed 4 bases and J 4 bases; nucleotides not matched to a gene: 6. The CDR3 runs 16 residues. Germline V gene sequence: CDR1 SNHLY, CDR2 FYNNEI. CDR3 nucleotide sequence: TGTGCCAGCAGTGCCGCTAGCGGGAGGCTTTACAATGAGCAGTTCTTC. Its translation is CASSAASGRLYNEQFF.

Comments on this clonotype: A much more abundant neighbour one base away suggests this may be a read error. The rearrangement joins TRBV7-2 to TRBJ2-2; 11 positions match TRBD2. CDR1 and CDR2 from the germline V gene are SGHTA and FQGNSA. The CDR3 covers 16 residues. CDR3 protein: CASLGIAGGRTGELSF. As DNA, the CDR3 is TGTGCCAGCTTAGGAATAGCGGGAGGGCGCACCGGGGAGCTGTCTTTT.

This CDR3 is CASSLSPMSYEQYF. In DNA form, the CDR3 reads TGTGCCAGCAGCTTATCCCCCATGTCATACGAGCAGTACTTC. V gene TRBV7-9 combines with J gene TRBJ2-7; D is ambiguous. Trimming removed 2 bases at V and 4 bases at J, with 12 bases between. Germline loops: CDR1 SEHNR, CDR2 FQNEAQ (reference sequence). This CDR3 has 14 amino acids.

This clonotype was counted many times. This rearrangement joins TRBV11-2 to TRBJ2-1; the match to TRBD1 covers 10 bases. V trimming: 2 bases; J trimming: 4 bases; junction bases outside the gene matches: 5. The CDR3 loop spans 16 amino acids. Germline V gene lookup returns CDR1 SGHAT and CDR2 FQNNGV. CDR3 nucleotides: TGTGCCAGCAGCTTAAGACAGGGGGCGAGGTACAATGAGCAGTTCTTC. The encoded protein is CASSLRQGARYNEQFF.

This clonotype was seen a handful of times. This chain joins TRBV4-1 and TRBJ2-7, with D perhaps TRBD2 (8 bases). Germline-derived CDR1 and CDR2 are MGHRA and YSYEKL. The CDR3 loop spans 15 amino acids. Trimming removed 5 bases from V and 4 bases from J, with 18 bases in between. This chain's CDR3 is CASSETSGRGYEQYF. In DNA form, the CDR3 reads TGCGCCAGCAGCGAAACTAGCGGCAGGGGGTACGAGCAGTACTTC.

The chain couples TRBV3-1 to TRBJ2-3; D may be TRBD2 (6 bases). V was shortened by 3 bases and J by 2 bases, with 9 bases between the two germline ends. The V gene's germline CDR1 is LGHDT and CDR2 YNNKEL (reference sequence). The length of the CDR3 is 14 residues. The CDR3 loop reads CASSQTSSTDTQYF. In nucleotides, the CDR3 is TGTGCCAGCAGCCAGACTAGTTCCACAGATACGCAGTATTTT.

This rearrangement joins TRBV12-3 or TRBV12-4 to TRBJ2-7; D is perhaps TRBD1 (6 bases). This CDR3 has 15 residues. V was pared by 2 bases and J by 2 bases, with 13 bases between. This CDR3 reads CASSLKTGSTYEQYF. The CDR3 nucleotides are TGTGCCAGCAGTTTAAAGACAGGTTCTACCTACGAGCAGTACTTC.

This clonotype was detected ten times or more. V gene TRBV2 combines with J gene TRBJ2-1; D is ambiguous. Germline V lookup: CDR1 SNHLY, CDR2 FYNNEI. The length of the CDR3 is 14 residues. The V end was cut by 2 bases, the J end by 1 base, with 6 bases between. The CDR3 is CASSEQISYNEQFF. CDR3 DNA sequence: TGTGCCAGCAGTGAACAGATTTCCTACAATGAGCAGTTCTTC.

This clonotype was detected ten times or more. V usage is TRBV2 and J usage is TRBJ2-7; D unresolved. CDR3 size: 12 residues. Deletions cut 2 bases from V and 3 bases from J, with 5 bases between. The germline V gene has CDR1 SNHLY and CDR2 FYNNEI. The CDR3 DNA is TGTGCCAGCAGTGAACAAGGCTACGAGCAGTACTTC. Translating gives CASSEQGYEQYF. Based on the CDR3 plus reference TRBV2 and TRBJ2-7, the full variable domain is EPEVTQTPSHQVTQMGQEVILRCVPISNHLYFYWYRQILGQKVEFLVSFYNNEISEKSEIFDDQFSVERPDGSNFTLKIRSTKLEDSAMYFCASSEQGYEQYFGPGTRLTVT.

This clonotype was found many times. The V gene is TRBV24-1, the J gene TRBJ2-5; D is undetermined. The CDR3 totals 18 residues. Germline V gene data show CDR1 as KGHDR and CDR2 as SFDVKD. Trimming stripped 9 bases from V and 1 base from J, with 26 bases between. The CDR3 sequence is CATSGGPHRATSQETQYF. In DNA form, the CDR3 reads TGTGCCACCTCTGGTGGCCCCCACCGGGCGACATCCCAAGAGACCCAGTACTTC.

This clonotype was observed many times. This chain uses TRBV7-2 with TRBJ2-1, with D hard to call. The CDR3 totals 13 residues. Trimming left V 3 bases short and J 4 bases short, with 7 bases between. Germline V gives CDR1 SGHTA, CDR2 FQGNSA. The CDR3 DNA reads TGTGCCAGCAGCTTTAGTGGATACAATGAGCAGTTCTTC. Its protein is CASSFSGYNEQFF.